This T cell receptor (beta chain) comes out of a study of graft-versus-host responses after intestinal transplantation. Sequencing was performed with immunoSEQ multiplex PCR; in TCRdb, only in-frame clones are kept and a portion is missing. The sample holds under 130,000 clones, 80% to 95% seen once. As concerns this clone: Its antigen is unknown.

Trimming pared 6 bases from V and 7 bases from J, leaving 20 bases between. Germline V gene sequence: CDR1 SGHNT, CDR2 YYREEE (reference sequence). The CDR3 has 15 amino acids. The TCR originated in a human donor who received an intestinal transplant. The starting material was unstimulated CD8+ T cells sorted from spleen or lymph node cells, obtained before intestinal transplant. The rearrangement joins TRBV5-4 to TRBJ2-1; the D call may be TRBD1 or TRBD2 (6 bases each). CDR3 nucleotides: TGTGCCAGCACCCGACGGGGGCAAGACCTGAATGAGCAGTTCTTC. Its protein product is CASTRRGQDLNEQFF. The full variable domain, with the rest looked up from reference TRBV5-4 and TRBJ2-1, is ETGVTQSPTHLIKTRGQQVTLRCSSQSGHNTVSWYQQALGQGPQFIFQYYREEENGRGNFPPRFSGLQFPNYSSELNVNALELDDSALYLCASTRRGQDLNEQFFGPGTRLTVL.